This TCR beta chain came from a study of spatial heterogeneity in lung cancer. Study summary: The mean occurrence of each unique TCR and UMI combination in raw reads exceeded eight.

The library protocol tagged each TCR cDNA with a unique molecular identifier. Each CDR3 protein is one row after TCRdb ran MiXCR on the 5' RACE reads. The sample lists over 10,000 distinct CDR3 sequences; 5% to 6% were seen once. This clonotype was seen ten or more times. With the library built for alpha chains, this beta chain is off target and its frequency is not meaningful. The CDR3 is 16 residues long. Germline CDR1 and CDR2: SGHDN and FVKESK. Trimming took off 1 base at V and 3 bases at J, with 12 bases between the two ends. Time point reported: sample taken at primary tumor resection. In each case, whole RNA from tumor, nontumor lung or frozen PBMC was sequenced unsorted.

Sequences were derived from lung tumor tissue, sampled at surgery. The chain combines TRBV14 with TRBJ2-2; D unclear. This receptor was taken from a human donor with early-stage non-small cell lung cancer. CDR3 amino acids: CASSQGSPRYTGELFF. In DNA, the CDR3 is TGTGCCAGCAGCCAAGGGTCGCCCAGATACACCGGGGAGCTGTTTTTT.